Listed below are T cell receptor beta chains from one sample, sequenced in a study of cytomegalovirus exposure and HLA in healthy donors. Sequencing used immunoSEQ multiplex PCR; TCRdb keeps in-frame clones, though not all of them. The data hold about 130,000 clones, with about 76% observed a single time. The sequenced sample was PBMCs. The receptors come from a man aged 18 to 29 in good health and CMV-seronegative. Each CDR3 is given with its conserved first and last residue. The order of the fields is V gene, J gene, clone size, CDR3 protein. Clone size is stated in some rows and not others, as once, few, many or a class when expanded.

>TRBV5-5|TRBJ2-7|-
CASSLTGTETYEQYF
>TRBV5-5|TRBJ1-2|-
CASSRQGIYGYTF
>TRBV29-1|TRBJ2-1|few
CSVRLAGPWYEQFF
>TRBV27|TRBJ1-1|-
CASSLRTENTEAFF
>TRBV5-4|TRBJ2-2|once
CASRTSGGAGTGELFF
>TRBV10-3|TRBJ2-7|few
CAISEGGDYEQYF
>TRBV6-5|TRBJ1-2|-
CASSTAGPYGYTF
>TRBV5-6|TRBJ2-5|-
CASSFGYGGTVLQETQYF
>TRBV9|TRBJ1-6|-
CASSVGTGGPSYNSPLHF
>TRBV7-2|TRBJ1-6|-
CASSRGGDSPLHF
>TRBV30|TRBJ1-6|-
CAWGQGANNSPLHF
>TRBV28|TRBJ1-6|-
CASSPRSNSPLHF
>TRBV10-1|TRBJ2-5|-
CASSVSGGALETQYF
>TRBV7-9|TRBJ2-7|-
CASSSSRGGPRSYEQYF
>TRBV9|TRBJ1-1|once
CASGATNTEAFF
>TRBV28|TRBJ1-6|-
CASIESAGWSNSPLHF
>TRBV9|TRBJ2-7|-
CASSVAPSGASEHYEQYF
>TRBV19|TRBJ2-3|once
CASSRTSGSTDTQYF
>TRBV19|TRBJ2-7|-
CASSMNRAAEQYF
>TRBV6-5|TRBJ2-2|-
CASSQRSGELFF
>TRBV4-3|TRBJ2-5|-
CASSQDRVPGETQYF
>TRBV27|TRBJ2-1|few
CASSLWPSSGGAPIYEQFF
>TRBV6-6|TRBJ1-2|-
CASSSQGFYYGYTF